These 17 T cell receptor beta chains came from one sample sequenced in a study of T cell changes during pregnancy in multiple sclerosis. Clones were sequenced by immunoSEQ multiplex PCR, and TCRdb holds only the in-frame ones, with some missing. The table includes around 63,000 clones, roughly 92% detected once. The sample in question was CD8+ T cells from peripheral blood mononuclear cells, obtained in the third trimester of pregnancy. The source is a female donor in good health, enrolled as a control in a pregnancy study.

V and J are TRBV6-5 and TRBJ1-2; 9 positions match TRBD1. Germline CDR1 MNHEY, CDR2 SVGAGI. This CDR3 region has 15 residues. The trim removed 2 bases at V and 8 bases at J, leaving 9 bases unmatched. DNA for the CDR3: TGTGCCAGCAGTTACACCGGGGACAGGGTTCAGGGCTACACCTTC. Its protein is CASSYTGDRVQGYTF.

The chain joins TRBV5-6 to TRBJ2-7; tentatively, D is TRBD2 (5 bases). The CDR3 has 15 amino acids. V was cut by 0 bases and J by 1 base, with 11 bases left in between. CDR1 is SGHDT and CDR2 is YYEEEE in the germline V gene. CDR3 amino acids: CASSLASGRSYEQYF. For the CDR3, the DNA is TGTGCCAGCAGCTTGGCCAGTGGGAGATCCTACGAGCAGTACTTC.

This chain links TRBV4-2 with TRBJ2-7, with 7 nucleotides matching TRBD1. V was pared by 1 base and J by 3 bases, with 9 bases of the junction left unmatched. The V gene's germline CDR1 is LGHNA and CDR2 YNFKEQ. The CDR3 totals 16 residues. This chain's CDR3 is CASSQAATGMIYEQYF. The DNA for the CDR3 is TGTGCCAGCAGCCAAGCAGCGACAGGGATGATCTACGAGCAGTACTTC.

For the CDR3, the DNA is TGTGCCTGGAGTGGCCGACAGGCTCGTCCGGGCGGAGTCCGAGGAGACACTGAAGCTTTCTTT. It codes for CAWSGRQARPGGVRGDTEAFF. The chain uses TRBV30 and TRBJ1-1; tentative D call: TRBD1 (6 bases). V lost 1 base, J lost 3 bases, and 33 bases lay in between. This CDR3 contains 21 residues. The V gene's germline CDR1 is GTSNPN and CDR2 SVGIG (reference sequence). Variable domain in full (rest from reference TRBV30 and TRBJ1-1): SQTIHQWPATLVQPVGSPLSLECTVEGTSNPNLYWYRQAAGRGLQLLFYSVGIGQISSEVPQNLSASRPQDRQFILSSKKLLLSDSGFYLCAWSGRQARPGGVRGDTEAFFGQGTRLTVV.

V gene TRBV27 combines with J gene TRBJ2-2; D is possibly TRBD1 (5 bases). CDR1 and CDR2 (germline): MNHEY, SMNVEV (reference sequence). Trimming left V 0 bases short and J 4 bases short, with 12 bases between. This CDR3 region has 16 residues. CDR3: CASSLSMPGFTGELFF. The CDR3 DNA reads TGTGCCAGCAGTTTATCCATGCCAGGGTTCACCGGGGAGCTGTTTTTT.

The chain has TRBV2 and TRBJ2-3, with D perhaps matching TRBD2 (5 bases). Germline V gene data show CDR1 as SNHLY and CDR2 as FYNNEI. V dropped 8 bases and J dropped 6 bases, with 6 bases sitting between them. The CDR3 length is 10 residues. CDR3 in amino acids: CASPGDTQYF. The CDR3 nucleotides read TGTGCCAGCCCGGGGGATACGCAGTATTTT.

The chain employs TRBV4-1 and TRBJ2-1, with 15 nucleotides matching TRBD2. The CDR3 extends over 17 amino acids. The germline gives CDR1 MGHRA, CDR2 YSYEKL. V shed 5 bases, J shed 7 bases, and the junction held 9 bases outside the gene matches. CDR3: CASSVRTSGGEANEQFF. In nucleotides, the CDR3 is TGCGCCAGCAGCGTCCGGACTAGCGGGGGGGAGGCTAATGAGCAGTTCTTC.

This rearrangement joins TRBV7-3 to TRBJ2-1; tentatively, D is TRBD2 (7 bases). Trimming shortened V by 5 bases and J by 3 bases, and 14 bases separated the two germline ends. The germline gives CDR1 SGHTA, CDR2 FQGTGA. There are 15 residues in the CDR3. The CDR3 here is CASSEGGEIYNEQFF. The CDR3 nucleotides are TGTGCCAGCAGCGAGGGGGGGGAGATCTACAATGAGCAGTTCTTC.

This chain links TRBV6-1 with TRBJ1-5; D perhaps matches TRBD1 (6 bases). The germline V gene encodes CDR1 MNHNS and CDR2 SASEGT. This CDR3 contains 15 residues. V was trimmed by 6 bases and J by 0 bases, leaving 12 bases between them. The CDR3 sequence is CASSKQGDSNQPQHF. The CDR3 nucleotides read TGTGCCAGCAGCAAACAGGGTGATAGCAATCAGCCCCAGCATTTT.

The chain employs TRBV5-1 and TRBJ2-7, with 11 bases aligning to TRBD2. The V and J ends lost 1 base and 2 bases, in that order; junction bases with no gene match: 14. Per the germline V gene, CDR1 is SGHRS and CDR2 is YFSETQ. CDR3 length: 19 amino acids. The CDR3 region is CASSLPPELAGARAYEQYF. The DNA of the CDR3 is TGCGCCAGCAGCTTGCCGCCTGAACTAGCGGGGGCCCGAGCCTACGAGCAGTACTTC.

This clone was detected only once. The chain recombines TRBV14 with TRBJ2-2; TRBD2 matches at 7 bases. CDR1 is SGHDN and CDR2 is FVKESK in the germline V gene. V gave up 4 bases and J gave up 5 bases; unmatched junction bases: 13. The CDR3 is 17 amino acids. Written as DNA, the CDR3 is TGTGCCAGCAGCCCGGTCGGGGGGACCGCCGAAACCGGGGAGCTGTTTTTT. This codes for CASSPVGGTAETGELFF. Supplemented by reference TRBV14 and TRBJ2-2, the full variable domain reads EAGVTQFPSHSVIEKGQTVTLRCDPISGHDNLYWYRRVMGKEIKFLLHFVKESKQDESGMPNNRFLAERTGGTYSTLKVQPAELEDSGVYFCASSPVGGTAETGELFFGEGSRLTVL.

The rearrangement links TRBV27 to TRBJ1-5; D unclear. This CDR3 contains 13 residues. V dropped 4 bases and J dropped 0 bases, with 4 bases sitting between them. Looked up from germline, CDR1 is MNHEY and CDR2 is SMNVEV (reference sequence). CDR3 residues: CASSSNSNQPQHF. The CDR3 coding sequence is TGTGCCAGCAGTTCCAATAGCAATCAGCCCCAGCATTTT.

This chain joins TRBV5-1 and TRBJ1-2, with TRBD1 matching over 9 bases. The germline V gene has CDR1 SGHRS and CDR2 YFSETQ. The CDR3 sequence is 15 residues long. The V segment lost 3 bases and the J segment 3 bases; nucleotides outside the gene matches: 6. CDR3 protein: CASSSQDRGDYGYTF. The CDR3 region has the DNA TGCGCCAGCAGCTCCCAGGACAGGGGCGACTATGGCTACACCTTC.

In DNA, the CDR3 is TGTGCCAGCAGCTGGGACAGGGATGAAAAACTGTTTTTT. Protein product: CASSWDRDEKLFF. The chain couples TRBV5-6 to TRBJ1-4; the match to TRBD1 covers 9 bases. Germline V gives CDR1 SGHDT, CDR2 YYEEEE. V dropped 3 bases and J dropped 6; count of bases not matched to a gene: 0. The CDR3 consists of 13 residues. The entire variable domain, with the rest obtained from reference TRBV5-6 and TRBJ1-4, is as follows: DAGVTQSPTHLIKTRGQQVTLRCSPKSGHDTVSWYQQALGQGPQFIFQYYEEEERQRGNFPDRFSGHQFPNYSSELNVNALLLGDSALYLCASSWDRDEKLFFGSGTQLSVL.

This chain connects TRBV27 to TRBJ1-1; TRBD1 matches 9 bases. Germline V gives CDR1 MNHEY, CDR2 SMNVEV (reference sequence). The CDR3 totals 15 residues. Trimming took 3 bases from V and 5 from J; bases not matched to a gene: 7. CDR3 bases: TGTGCCAGCAGTTTGGACAGGGGAGGGGAGACTGAAGCTTTCTTT. It is translated as CASSLDRGGETEAFF.

The chain links TRBV30 to TRBJ2-7, with unresolved D. This CDR3 spans 13 amino acids. V was pared by 6 bases and J by 3 bases, with 15 bases between. The germline CDR1 and CDR2 sequences are GTSNPN and SVGIG (reference sequence). As DNA, the CDR3 is TGTGCCTGTTATAACGACATCAGCTACGAGCAGTACTTC. Protein sequence: CACYNDISYEQYF. Based on the CDR3 plus reference TRBV30 and TRBJ2-7, the full variable domain is SQTIHQWPATLVQPVGSPLSLECTVEGTSNPNLYWYRQAAGRGLQLLFYSVGIGQISSEVPQNLSASRPQDRQFILSSKKLLLSDSGFYLCACYNDISYEQYFGPGTRLTVT.

The chain combines TRBV4-1 with TRBJ1-4; TRBD1 agrees at 9 bases. V lost 3 bases to trimming and J lost 3 bases; unmatched junction nucleotides: 2. The CDR3 covers 15 residues. The germline V gene has CDR1 MGHRA and CDR2 YSYEKL. CDR3 residues: CASSHRQGANEKLFF. Written as DNA, the CDR3 is TGCGCCAGCAGCCATAGACAGGGGGCTAATGAAAAACTGTTTTTT.